The 18 T cell receptor beta chains below come from one sample, sequenced in a study of T cells in women clearing cervical HPV infection. TCRdb's copy holds only in-frame clones and misses some; the assay was immunoSEQ multiplex PCR. In all, the sample yields about 48,000 clones. The specimen was blood buffy coat. The receptors come from a woman aged 18-70 years with a cervical HPV16 infection that either progressed to CIN3+ or cleared (not recorded which).

Points on this clone: The read stops 3 residues short of the end of the CDR3; the missing end is completed from the germline J gene. The V and J genes are TRBV18 and TRBJ2-3; weak D call: TRBD1 (6 bases). The CDR3 contains 16 residues. The V gene lost 2 bases and the J gene lost 2 bases, with 14 bases spanning the gap. Germline CDR1 is KGHSH and CDR2 is LQKENI. CDR3 region: CASSPRDKRLTDTQYF. The covered CDR3 bases are TGTGCCAGCTCACCAAGGGACAAACGACTCACAGATACG.

As concerns this clone: The read ends 3 residues early relative to the CDR3; the germline J gene fills the gap. The chain has TRBV7-2 and TRBJ2-3; D perhaps matches TRBD2 (6 bases). The germline V gene has CDR1 SGHTA and CDR2 FQGNSA. CDR3 length: 15 residues. Trimming took off 3 bases at V and 2 bases at J, with 12 bases between the two ends. The part of the CDR3 DNA that was read is TGTGCCAGCAGCTTCCTGGGGGGACCCACAGATACG. It translates to CASSFLGGPTDT. The CDR3, in full, reads CASSFLGGPTDTQYF.

Regarding this clone: From the germline J gene comes the end of the CDR3, since the read stops 3 residues before it. The chain recombines TRBV10-3 with TRBJ1-2; the D is unclear. The CDR3 runs to 13 residues. Deletions cut 4 bases from V and 5 bases from J, with 11 bases between. Germline values: CDR1 ENHRY, CDR2 SYGVKD. CDR3 DNA, as far as it was read: TGTGCCATCAGTGCAACTATGGAATATGGC. Translated, it gives CAISATMEYG. The complete CDR3 sequence is CAISATMEYGYTF.

In regard to this clone: Read data end 3 residues before the CDR3 end; the end is taken from the germline J gene. V is TRBV7-9 and J is TRBJ1-1; TRBD1 might be the D (5 bases). Germline V lookup: CDR1 SEHNR, CDR2 FQNEAQ (reference sequence). The V end was cut by 1 base, the J end by 3 bases, with 12 bases between. This CDR3 has 15 amino acids. The sequenced part of the CDR3 DNA is TGTGCCAGCAGCTTAGACCAGGGCTGGGACACTGAA. This translates into CASSLDQGWDTE. The whole CDR3 reads CASSLDQGWDTEAFF.

Remarks on this clone: The read finishes 3 residues shy of the CDR3 end, and the germline J gene is used to complete it. This sequence joins TRBV29-1 and TRBJ2-7; the D is unclear. Per germline, CDR1 SQVTM and CDR2 ANQGSEA. This CDR3 contains 11 residues. The V end lost 5 bases, the J end lost 5 bases, and 10 bases lay between the germline ends. Partial CDR3 DNA: TGCAGCGTTAGGCCTCCCGACGAG. Translation gives CSVRPPDE. The full CDR3 sequence reads CSVRPPDEQYF.

With respect to this clone: The read halts 3 residues ahead of the CDR3 end, with the missing end drawn from the germline J gene. This chain joins TRBV7-9 and TRBJ1-2; D uncertain. V was shortened by 2 bases and J by 3 bases, with 4 bases between the two germline ends. The germline V gene encodes CDR1 SEHNR and CDR2 FQNEAQ (reference sequence). CDR3 length: 12 amino acids. This chain's CDR3 is CASSLKDYGYTF. The part of the CDR3 DNA that was read is TGTGCCAGCAGCTTAAAGGACTATGGC. Variable domain in full (rest from reference TRBV7-9 and TRBJ1-2): DTGVSQNPRHKITKRGQNVTFRCDPISEHNRLYWYRQTLGQGPEFLTYFQNEAQLEKSRLLSDRFSAERPKGSFSTLEIQRTEQGDSAMYLCASSLKDYGYTFGSGTRLTVV.

On this clone itself: The DNA ends 3 residues before the CDR3 does, and the rest of the CDR3 is filled in from the germline J gene. The rearrangement uses TRBV10-3 and TRBJ2-1, with D maybe TRBD1 (6 bases). The CDR3 runs 12 residues. Trimming removed 3 bases at V and 7 bases at J, with 7 bases between. Germline CDR1 and CDR2: ENHRY and SYGVKD. The covered CDR3 bases are TGTGCCATCAGTGAAGGGGGTAATGAG. The encoded protein is CAISEGGNE. The whole CDR3 protein is CAISEGGNEQFF.

In regard to this clone: The CDR3 end falls 3 residues outside the read, so it is completed with the germline J gene. The chain uses TRBV7-3 and TRBJ1-2, with D tentatively TRBD1 (5 bases). V dropped 2 bases and J dropped 4 bases, with 14 bases sitting between them. CDR3 size: 15 residues. The germline gives CDR1 SGHTA, CDR2 FQGTGA. CDR3 residues: CASSLFPGSSYGYTF. The CDR3 DNA, read in part, is TGTGCCAGCAGCTTATTTCCAGGGTCTTCCTATGGC.

On this clone: The DNA ends 3 residues before the CDR3 does, and the rest of the CDR3 is filled in from the germline J gene. The chain recombines TRBV30 with TRBJ1-5, with 7 positions matching TRBD1. Germline loops: CDR1 GTSNPN, CDR2 SVGIG (reference sequence). The CDR3 spans 15 residues. With V trimmed by 4 bases and J by 1 base, 7 bases remained unmatched. Partial CDR3 DNA: TGTGCCTGGACCCGGGACAGTGGGAGCAATCAGCCC. Residues: CAWTRDSGSNQP. The entire CDR3 protein is CAWTRDSGSNQPQHF.

In regard to this clone: The CDR3 goes on 3 residues after the read ends, and that part is filled in from the germline J gene. The chain couples TRBV2 to TRBJ1-5; 7 nucleotides align to TRBD1. The CDR3 has 15 amino acids. Trimming at V came to 4 bases and at J to 4 bases, leaving 7 bases not matched to a gene. Per the germline V gene, CDR1 is SNHLY and CDR2 is FYNNEI. The part of the CDR3 DNA that was read is TGTGCCAGCAGTGGGGGTCAGGGGGAAAATCAGCCC. Its translation is CASSGGQGENQP. The entire CDR3 reads CASSGGQGENQPQHF.

The CDR3 bases that were read are TGCAGTGCCCCCCGGATGGACAGTTACAATGAG. This encodes CSAPRMDSYNE. The CDR3 reads in full as CSAPRMDSYNEQFF. This chain connects TRBV20-1 to TRBJ2-1, with D possibly TRBD1 on 6 matching bases. The sequenced fragment ends 3 residues before the CDR3 boundary, so the rest is inferred from the germline J gene. Germline loops: CDR1 DFQATT, CDR2 SNEGSKA (reference sequence). The CDR3 extends over 14 amino acids. The ends were cut back, 6 bases at V and 4 bases at J, with 16 bases in the middle.

As to this clone: The read ends 3 residues shy of where the CDR3 ends; the end is completed using the germline J gene. The rearrangement uses TRBV7-9 and TRBJ1-4; the D is unclear. CDR1 is SEHNR and CDR2 is FQNEAQ in the germline V gene (reference sequence). V lost 2 bases and J lost 5, with 12 bases in between. This CDR3 has 15 amino acids. The sequenced CDR3 bases are TGTGCCAGCAGCTTATTTGGCCTACTAAATGAAAAA. This sequence encodes CASSLFGLLNEK. The full-length CDR3 reads as CASSLFGLLNEKLFF. The whole variable domain, remainder taken from reference TRBV7-9 and TRBJ1-4, is DTGVSQNPRHKITKRGQNVTFRCDPISEHNRLYWYRQTLGQGPEFLTYFQNEAQLEKSRLLSDRFSAERPKGSFSTLEIQRTEQGDSAMYLCASSLFGLLNEKLFFGSGTQLSVL.

This CDR3 is CASSERWGGATGELFF. The part of the CDR3 DNA that was read is TGCGCCAGCAGTGAGAGGTGGGGGGGCGCGACCGGGGAG. The V gene is TRBV10-1, the J gene TRBJ2-2; TRBD2 is a possible D gene (7 bases). The read terminates 3 residues before the CDR3 end, so the remaining end is supplied by the germline J gene. The V and J ends lost 2 bases and 5 bases respectively, with 15 bases between them. CDR3 length: 16 residues. The germline V gene has CDR1 WNHNN and CDR2 SYGVQD (reference sequence).

Comments on this clone: The read falls 3 residues short of the CDR3 end, and the missing part is taken from the germline J gene. V and J are TRBV20-1 and TRBJ1-6; D may be TRBD1 (5 bases). CDR3 length: 14 residues. The V and J ends lost 0 bases and 7 bases respectively, with 10 bases between them. The germline V gene has CDR1 DFQATT and CDR2 SNEGSKA (reference sequence). CDR3 sequence: CSARDWGGNSPLHF. The sequenced part of the CDR3 DNA is TGCAGTGCTAGAGATTGGGGGGGGAATTCACCC.

Comment on this clone: The CDR3 end is not reached by the read, which stops 3 residues before it; the germline J gene fills it in. The V and J genes are TRBV5-1 and TRBJ1-6; 8 positions match TRBD1. Trimming at V came to 0 bases and at J to 7 bases, leaving 9 bases not matched to a gene. The CDR3 has 17 residues. Germline V gene data show CDR1 as SGHRS and CDR2 as YFSETQ. Incomplete CDR3 DNA: TGCGCCAGCAGCTTGGACACAGGGGGACTTGGGAATTCACCC. It encodes CASSLDTGGLGNSP. The full-length CDR3 reads as CASSLDTGGLGNSPLHF.

The CDR3 DNA, read in part, is TGTGCCAGCTCACAGGCGGGAGGAAACACC. It is translated as CASSQAGGNT. Given in full, the CDR3 is CASSQAGGNTIYF. This chain links TRBV18 with TRBJ1-3; D not certain. The read stops 3 residues short of the end of the CDR3; the missing end is completed from the germline J gene. Germline V lookup: CDR1 KGHSH, CDR2 LQKENI. The CDR3 spans 13 residues. The V and J ends lost 4 bases and 4 bases respectively, with 8 bases between them.

With respect to this clone: The CDR3 is cut off 3 residues early in the read; its end comes from the germline J gene. This chain uses TRBV10-3 with TRBJ2-1; D may be TRBD1 or TRBD2 (5 bases each). The ends were cut back, 4 bases at V and 5 bases at J, with 15 bases in the middle. Per the germline V gene, CDR1 is ENHRY and CDR2 is SYGVKD. The CDR3 consists of 15 residues. CDR3 region: CAISVDRVRDNEQFF. The sequenced CDR3 bases are TGTGCCATCAGTGTTGACAGAGTGAGGGACAATGAG.

A note on this clone: The read comes to an end 3 residues before the CDR3 does, leaving the germline J gene to fill in the end. The chain employs TRBV7-3 and TRBJ1-2; 8 bases are a match to TRBD1. There are 15 residues in the CDR3. In germline, CDR1 is SGHTA, CDR2 FQGTGA. CDR3: CASSLRIDRGDGYTF. CDR3 bases read: TGTGCCAGCAGCCTCCGAATTGACAGGGGTGACGGC. The complete variable domain, with remaining parts taken from reference TRBV7-3 and TRBJ1-2, reads GAGVSQTPSNKVTEKGKYVELRCDPISGHTALYWYRQSLGQGPEFLIYFQGTGAADDSGLPNDRFFAVRPEGSVSTLKIQRTERGDSAVYLCASSLRIDRGDGYTFGSGTRLTVV.